This is a list of T cell receptor beta chains from one sample in a study of T cell changes during pregnancy in multiple sclerosis. Sequencing was performed with immunoSEQ multiplex PCR; in TCRdb, only in-frame clones are kept and a portion is missing. The table has roughly 40,000 clones, roughly 90% seen once. This specimen was CD4+ T cells from peripheral blood mononuclear cells, taken in the third trimester of pregnancy. All receptors come from a female donor with multiple sclerosis, enrolled in a pregnancy study. CDR3s leave out the opening cysteine and the closing phenylalanine or tryptophan.

v_call cdr3_aa
TRBV27 ASSPQRGVNQPQH
TRBV5-5 ASSLGTRTGELF
TRBV18 ASLGTSGQETQY
TRBV11-3 ASSSGQAEAF
TRBV5-1 ASSLEPESSNQPQH
TRBV4-2 ASSLLARLAGLPYGSYNEQF
TRBV6-1 ASSAERGNTIY
TRBV7-2 ASPRTSGSAGELF
TRBV2 ASSETIVLKNIQY
TRBV2 ASRRTGSQVETQY